Listed below are T cell receptor beta chains from one sample, sequenced in a study of cytomegalovirus exposure and HLA in healthy donors. Measured with immunoSEQ multiplex PCR; TCRdb has only the in-frame clones, and not every one. The table shows over 95,000 clones, with about 74% occurring only once. Material for sequencing was PBMCs. The source of these receptors is a female donor in good health and CMV-seronegative. Both conserved end residues are part of each CDR3. A D gene is named only where the DNA matches it firmly. Some rows have no size entry. The others give once, few or many, or a class for an expanded clone.

V gene	clone size	J gene	D gene	CDR3 DNA	CDR3 protein
TRBV9	few	TRBJ2-7	-	TGTGCCAGCAGCGTGGGGCGGAATACCTACGAGCAGTACTTC	CASSVGRNTYEQYF
TRBV19	-	TRBJ2-7	-	TGTGCCAGTAAACCATTTGATCGAGCCTCCTACGAGCAGTACTTC	CASKPFDRASYEQYF
TRBV6-5	-	TRBJ2-7	-	TGTGCCAGCAGAGGCGGCTCCTACGAGCAGTACTTC	CASRGGSYEQYF
TRBV5-1	-	TRBJ1-2	TRBD1	TGCGCCAGCAGCTTTGGGGCAGGGGGCGACTATGGCTACACCTTC	CASSFGAGGDYGYTF
TRBV28	-	TRBJ2-1	TRBD2	TGTGCCAGCTCTACCCCTAGCGGGGGAGATCACAATGAGCAGTTCTTC	CASSTPSGGDHNEQFF
TRBV10-3	-	TRBJ2-1	TRBD1	TGTGCCATCAGTGAGTTACAGGGGGCCAATGAGCAGTTCTTC	CAISELQGANEQFF
TRBV6-8	few	TRBJ2-7	-	TGTGCCAGCAGTTTCGGGGGAGAGCAGTACTTC	CASSFGGEQYF
TRBV6-5	few	TRBJ2-1	-	TGTGCCAGCGCCGGGTCACAAGTCTCCTACAATGAGCAGTTCTTC	CASAGSQVSYNEQFF
TRBV28	few	TRBJ2-7	TRBD1	TGTGCCAGCAGGAGGGGGACAGGGAAGATCGACGAGCAGTACTTC	CASRRGTGKIDEQYF
TRBV7-9	-	TRBJ1-1	TRBD1	TGTTCCAGCAGCTGGGACAGGGTTATAAACACTGAAGCTTTCTTT	CSSSWDRVINTEAFF
TRBV29-1	-	TRBJ2-2	-	TGCAGCGTTGTAGATCAGGGGATTACCGGGGAGCTGTTTTTT	CSVVDQGITGELFF
TRBV5-4	-	TRBJ2-5	TRBD1	TGTGCCAGCAGCAGGGACAGGGTGACTCTAAAAGAGACCCAGTACTTC	CASSRDRVTLKETQYF